This entry lists 8 T cell receptor beta chains sequenced from one sample in a study of cytomegalovirus exposure and HLA in healthy donors. The PCR ran on 60 Vbeta and 13 Jbeta primers. This table comes from immunoSEQ multiplex PCR, and its TCRdb copy is limited to in-frame clones, with some not included. Of around 140,000 clones in the sample, approximately 80% were seen once. The source material was PBMCs. These receptor sequences come from a female donor in good health and CMV-seropositive.

The CDR3 region is CASSSLTRPSYEQYF. CDR3 nucleotide sequence: TGTGCCAGCAGCTCCTTGACTAGGCCTTCCTACGAGCAGTACTTC. This chain uses TRBV7-9 with TRBJ2-7, with a tentative D call TRBD2 (6 bases). CDR1 is SEHNR and CDR2 is FQNEAQ in the germline V gene (reference sequence). The ends were cut back, 4 bases at V and 1 base at J, with 14 bases in the middle. The CDR3 consists of 15 residues. The whole variable domain, filled in from reference TRBV7-9 and TRBJ2-7, reads DTGVSQNPRHKITKRGQNVTFRCDPISEHNRLYWYRQTLGQGPEFLTYFQNEAQLEKSRLLSDRFSAERPKGSFSTLEIQRTEQGDSAMYLCASSSLTRPSYEQYFGPGTRLTVT.

The CDR3, as DNA: TGTGCCAGCAGATATTCCGGACAGGTAGAGGCCGGGGAGCTGTTTTTT. It codes for CASRYSGQVEAGELFF. The J gene is TRBJ2-2, the V gene TRBV7-2, with TRBD1 identical over 7 bases. Germline loops: CDR1 SGHTA, CDR2 FQGNSA. The CDR3 has 16 residues. Trimming cost V 6 bases and J 6 bases; bases outside gene matches: 13.

The chain uses TRBV2 and TRBJ2-7; the match to TRBD1 covers 11 bases. Unmatched junction bases numbered 7, after V lost 5 bases and J lost 4 bases. In germline, CDR1 is SNHLY, CDR2 FYNNEI. CDR3 length: 15 amino acids. The CDR3 here is CASSLGTGGNYEQYF. CDR3 in DNA: TGTGCCAGCAGTCTGGGGACAGGGGGTAATTACGAGCAGTACTTC.

V usage is TRBV29-1 and J usage is TRBJ2-7, with D maybe TRBD1 (5 bases). In germline, CDR1 is SQVTM, CDR2 ANQGSEA. The CDR3 totals 12 residues. V was shortened by 4 bases and J by 3 bases, with 10 bases between the two germline ends. DNA of the CDR3: TGCAGCGTTGCCTTGGACAACTACGAGCAGTACTTC. Translation: CSVALDNYEQYF.

The chain carries TRBV27 and TRBJ1-2; D not resolved. CDR3 size: 14 residues. From germline, CDR1 is MNHEY and CDR2 SMNVEV (reference sequence). Between the trimmed V and J ends, which lost 2 bases and 4 bases, there was a span of 11 bases. CDR3 nucleotide sequence: TGTGCCAGCAGTTTAAACCCAGGATTCTATGGCTACACCTTC. Amino acid sequence: CASSLNPGFYGYTF.

The V gene is TRBV18, the J gene TRBJ2-3; D unresolved. There are 18 residues in the CDR3. V was clipped by 4 bases and J by 0 bases, with 20 bases between them. Germline CDR1 reads KGHSH; CDR2 reads LQKENI. The CDR3 region is CASSLSVSTLSSTDTQYF. In DNA, the CDR3 is TGTGCCAGCTCACTCAGCGTTAGTACACTTTCTAGCACAGATACGCAGTATTTT. Combining the CDR3 with reference TRBV18 and TRBJ2-3 gives the whole variable domain NAGVMQNPRHLVRRRGQEARLRCSPMKGHSHVYWYRQLPEEGLKFMVYLQKENIIDESGMPKERFSAEFPKEGPSILRIQQVVRGDSAAYFCASSLSVSTLSSTDTQYFGPGTRLTVL.

CDR3 sequence reads: CASSPGQTSPLHF. Here the CDR3 DNA reads TGCGCCAGCAGCCCAGGACAGACGTCACCCCTCCACTTT. The chain has TRBV5-1 and TRBJ1-6; D possibly corresponds to TRBD1 (6 bases). V was shortened by 4 bases and J by 10 bases, with 12 bases between the two germline ends. This CDR3 spans 13 amino acids. The germline V gene encodes CDR1 SGHRS and CDR2 YFSETQ.

The chain has TRBV6-1 and TRBJ2-4, with D possibly TRBD2 on 6 matching bases. Germline loops: CDR1 MNHNS, CDR2 SASEGT. V was cut by 7 bases and J by 0 bases, with 10 bases left in between. The CDR3 contains 14 residues. For the CDR3, the DNA is TGTGCCAGCAATAGCGGTCTAGCCAAAAACATTCAGTACTTC. Residues: CASNSGLAKNIQYF.